This T cell receptor beta chain was recorded in a study of breast tumors, draining lymph nodes, adjacent tissues. The lymph nodes were axillary draining lymph nodes from breast cancer patients. From the multiplex PCR reads, TCRdb called clonotypes with MiXCR, one entry per CDR3 protein. The data contain tens of thousands of distinct CDR3 sequences, about 27% of them seen just once; the ten biggest clones take up over 6.5%. This clonotype was counted at least ten times. The sample comprised axillary lymph node tissue. The sequence was collected from a female donor with breast cancer. Some clones in this sample may be carry-over from other donors' samples.

The CDR3 DNA reads as TGTGCCAGCAGTTTTTCTAGCGGGAGCGCAGATACGCAGTATTTT. Protein: CASSFSSGSADTQYF. The chain employs TRBV6-2 or TRBV6-3 and TRBJ2-3, with 10 bases lining up with TRBD2. Germline CDR1 reads MNHEY; CDR2 reads SVGEGT. J gave up 4 bases and V 4 bases, and 5 bases lay outside the gene matches. The CDR3 runs 15 residues.